Below, 32 T cell receptor beta chains from the same sample are listed, as sequenced in a study of T-cell memory formation after mild COVID-19. In TCRdb, the 5' RACE reads were re-called with MiXCR into one record per CDR3 protein. The repertoire holds over 350,000 distinct CDR3 sequences, with roughly 15% as singletons. The material sequenced was PBMCs or a T cell subset sorted from them (not recorded which). The receptors originated from a man younger than 35 who had mild COVID-19 (a few samples of this study predate the infection). Cell type and time point are not known.

This clonotype was picked up a small number of times. This chain links TRBV12-3 or TRBV12-4 with TRBJ2-7, with 11 bases aligning to TRBD2. The CDR3 extends over 16 amino acids. The V gene end was trimmed by 4 bases and the J gene end by 3 bases; junction bases not matched to a gene: 8. This CDR3 reads CASSSLGTSGDYEQYF. The CDR3 DNA sequence: TGTGCCAGCAGTTCACTAGGGACTAGCGGTGACTACGAGCAGTACTTC.

This clonotype was picked up a small number of times. This sequence joins TRBV7-2 and TRBJ2-3; 14 nucleotides align to TRBD2. This CDR3 has 18 amino acids. Germline V gene lookup returns CDR1 SGHTA and CDR2 FQGNSA. The trim removed 2 bases at V and 5 bases at J, leaving 9 bases unmatched. CDR3 sequence: CASSLTLTSGGAKDTQYF. Written as DNA, the CDR3 is TGTGCCAGCAGCTTAACTTTGACTAGCGGGGGGGCCAAAGATACGCAGTATTTT. Variable domain in full (rest from reference TRBV7-2 and TRBJ2-3): GAGVSQSPSNKVTEKGKDVELRCDPISGHTALYWYRQSLGQGLEFLIYFQGNSAPDKSGLPSDRFSAERTGGSVSTLTIQRTQQEDSAVYLCASSLTLTSGGAKDTQYFGPGTRLTVL.

To note about this clonotype: The DNA is left out, because the CDR3 cannot be placed on it with certainty; the CDR3 is given as TCRdb lists it. V usage is TRBV10-3 and J usage is TRBJ1-5; the tabulated D call, TRBD1, remains unverified against the DNA. The CDR3 length is 18 residues, termini included. Germline V gives CDR1 ENHRY, CDR2 SYGVKD. CDR3 in amino acids: CAGHCAISGDYSNQPQHF.

The V call is TRBV12-3 or TRBV12-4, the J call TRBJ1-2; D is undetermined. The CDR3 is 12 residues long. Trimming cost V 3 bases and J 7 bases, with 9 bases left between them. The CDR3 protein is CASSFFRGGYTF. CDR3 sequence (DNA): TGTGCCAGCAGTTTCTTCCGGGGTGGCTACACCTTC.

The V call is TRBV21-1, the J call TRBJ2-7; the table's D call TRBD2 went unverified against the DNA. TRBV21-1 is shown as a pseudogene. There are 13 residues in the CDR3. CDR3 sequence reads: CASSDGTRNEQYV. CDR3 in DNA: TGTGCCAGCAGCGACGGGACTAGAAACGAGCAGTACGTC.

The rearrangement uses TRBV25-1 and TRBJ2-5, with D tentatively TRBD1 (6 bases). The V gene's germline CDR1 is MGHDK and CDR2 SYGVNS. Trimming pared 6 bases from V and 5 bases from J, leaving 19 bases between. The CDR3 extends over 15 amino acids. CDR3 in DNA: TGTGCCAGCAGCGACCTCAGGGGTTTCGCGGAGACCCAGTACTTC. It translates to CASSDLRGFAETQYF.

CDR3 region: CSASRSSGGSTDTQYF. In DNA, the CDR3 is TGCAGTGCGAGTAGGAGTAGCGGGGGTAGCACAGATACGCAGTATTTT. The V and J genes are TRBV20-1 and TRBJ2-3; 9 bases are shared with TRBD2. CDR3 length: 16 residues. Per the germline V gene, CDR1 is DFQATT and CDR2 is SNEGSKA (reference sequence). Losses at the gene ends were 6 bases for V and 0 bases for J; bases not matched to a gene: 10.

The chain combines TRBV20-1 with TRBJ1-6; tentative D call: TRBD1 (5 bases). CDR1 and CDR2 (germline): DFQATT, SNEGSKA (reference sequence). The CDR3 totals 13 residues. Trimming took 6 bases from V and 10 from J, leaving 16 bases between them. The CDR3 DNA reads as TGCAGTGCCCAGGACGGGGGGTACTCACCCCTCCACTTT. Its protein is CSAQDGGYSPLHF.

This clonotype appeared a few times. CDR3 DNA sequence: TGCGCCAGCCGTCACGGCGAACAGTACTTTTCGGGGAGGACTAATGAAAAACTGTTTTTT. Protein sequence: CASRHGEQYFSGRTNEKLFF. This chain uses TRBV4-1 with TRBJ1-4; D not certain. CDR1 is MGHRA, CDR2 YSYEKL, per germline. CDR3 length: 20 residues. V was pared by 8 bases and J by 2 bases, with 30 bases between.

The chain uses TRBV4-1 and TRBJ2-1; D is ambiguous. CDR1 and CDR2 (germline): MGHRA, YSYEKL. This CDR3 has 12 amino acids. Trimming shortened V by 4 bases and J by 4 bases, and 5 bases separated the two germline ends. The CDR3: CASSPEYNEQFF. The CDR3 DNA follows: TGCGCCAGCAGCCCTGAATACAATGAGCAGTTCTTC.

This sequence joins TRBV7-9 and TRBJ2-1; D is unresolved. Trimming cost V 1 base and J 10 bases, with 5 bases left between them. CDR3 length: 11 residues. The germline gives CDR1 SEHNR, CDR2 FQNEAQ (reference sequence). Here the CDR3 reads CASSLEWEQFF. The CDR3 coding sequence is TGTGCCAGCAGCTTAGAATGGGAGCAGTTCTTC.

This clonotype was found a few times. This sequence joins TRBV2 and TRBJ1-1, with D unresolved. Germline loops: CDR1 SNHLY, CDR2 FYNNEI. Trimming stripped 3 bases from V and 0 bases from J, with 8 bases between. The CDR3 runs to 14 residues. CDR3 region: CASSDLVLNTEAFF. The CDR3 DNA follows: TGTGCCAGCAGTGACCTAGTGCTGAACACTGAAGCTTTCTTT.

V is TRBV6-5 and J is TRBJ2-1; no definite D call. CDR3 size: 15 residues. The germline V gene has CDR1 MNHEY and CDR2 SVGAGI. Trimming took off 6 bases at V and 0 bases at J, with 12 bases between the two ends. The CDR3 loop reads CASSRRLGSYNEQFF. The CDR3 nucleotides are TGTGCCAGCAGCCGTAGGCTCGGCTCCTACAATGAGCAGTTCTTC.

V and J are TRBV21-1 and TRBJ1-6; TRBD1 was called by the table and not checked on the DNA. TRBV21-1 is noted as a pseudogene. This CDR3 comprises 15 residues. Written as DNA, the CDR3 is TGTGCCAGCAGCAGAGACAGGGGCTATAATTCACCCCTCCACTTT. Amino acids: CASSRDRGYNSPLHF.

This clonotype was found a few times. This chain links TRBV5-5 with TRBJ1-2, with TRBD1 identical over 8 bases. Per the germline V gene, CDR1 is SGHKS and CDR2 is YYEKEE (reference sequence). The CDR3 length is 17 residues. The J segment lost 3 bases and the V segment lost 0 bases, leaving 10 bases of the junction unmatched. The CDR3 region is CASSLAQPAGGHYGYTF. The CDR3 DNA reads as TGTGCCAGCAGCTTGGCCCAACCGGCAGGGGGCCACTATGGCTACACCTTC.

This clonotype was detected a few times. The chain uses TRBV3-1 and TRBJ2-3; TRBD2 agrees at 9 bases. Trimming at V came to 5 bases and at J to 5 bases, leaving 14 bases not matched to a gene. The germline V gene encodes CDR1 LGHDT and CDR2 YNNKEL (reference sequence). The CDR3 loop spans 17 amino acids. The CDR3 is CASSSRRSGGGGDTQYF. The DNA of the CDR3 is TGTGCCAGCAGCTCCCGAAGGAGCGGCGGGGGGGGAGATACGCAGTATTTT.

The chain has TRBV12-3 or TRBV12-4 and TRBJ2-3; TRBD1 agrees at 7 bases. The length of the CDR3 is 15 residues. Unmatched junction bases numbered 12, after V lost 1 base and J lost 11 bases. CDR3 residues: CASSLGDSILREQYF. As DNA, the CDR3 is TGTGCCAGCAGTTTAGGGGACAGCATTCTCAGGGAGCAGTATTTT.

This clonotype has only a few counts. CDR3 nucleotide sequence: TGTGCCAGCAGTACTCCGAGCGGGAGAGTCTACGAGCAGTACTTC. It yields the protein CASSTPSGRVYEQYF. The V gene is TRBV28, the J gene TRBJ2-7; 8 bases line up with TRBD2. Trimming cost V 5 bases and J 3 bases; bases outside gene matches: 9. The CDR3 covers 15 residues. CDR1 is MDHEN and CDR2 is SYDVKM in the germline V gene.

In its sample, this clonotype was seen a few times. The chain carries TRBV6-5 and TRBJ1-4; D not certain. Trimming left V 0 bases short and J 8 bases short, with 19 bases between. Germline CDR1 and CDR2: MNHEY and SVGAGI. CDR3 length: 17 amino acids. This chain's CDR3 is CASSYSLTRSLKEKLFF. CDR3 DNA: TGTGCCAGCAGTTACTCTCTTACGAGGAGTCTTAAGGAAAAACTGTTTTTT.

This clonotype was seen at least ten times. The rearrangement links TRBV7-9 to TRBJ1-5, with D possibly matching TRBD1 (6 bases). Germline assignment: CDR1 SEHNR and CDR2 FQNEAQ (reference sequence). This CDR3 spans 18 amino acids. Deletions cut 0 bases from V and 2 bases from J, with 17 bases between. CDR3 protein: CASSLAPPGRGGNQPQHF. For the CDR3, the DNA is TGTGCCAGCAGCTTAGCCCCGCCGGGCAGGGGAGGCAATCAGCCCCAGCATTTT.

This clonotype occurred many times. The chain employs TRBV7-2 and TRBJ1-5; 8 positions match TRBD1. Trimming at V came to 3 bases and at J to 5 bases, leaving 6 bases not matched to a gene. The CDR3 runs 15 residues. The germline gives CDR1 SGHTA, CDR2 FQGNSA. CDR3 amino acids: CASSFYGTGDQPQHF. The CDR3 region has the DNA TGTGCCAGCAGCTTTTATGGGACAGGTGATCAGCCCCAGCATTTT.

The chain combines TRBV7-3 with TRBJ2-3, with D perhaps TRBD2 (5 bases). The CDR3 is 13 amino acids. Looked up from germline, CDR1 is SGHTA and CDR2 is FQGTGA. V gave up 4 bases and J gave up 6 bases, with 11 bases separating them. The CDR3 here is CASSSEVQDTQYF. The CDR3 nucleotides read TGTGCCAGCAGCTCGGAGGTACAGGATACGCAGTATTTT.

The rearrangement joins TRBV6-6 to TRBJ1-1; D may be TRBD1 (5 bases). The CDR3 runs to 14 residues. Per the germline V gene, CDR1 is MNHNY and CDR2 is SVGAGI (reference sequence). Trimming took 7 bases from V and 0 from J, leaving 12 bases between them. The CDR3 spells CASNRMLVNTEAFF. The CDR3 nucleotides read TGTGCCAGCAACAGGATGCTCGTGAACACTGAAGCTTTCTTT.

This clonotype has only a few counts. The rearrangement links TRBV5-8 to TRBJ1-5; TRBD1 is a possible D gene (6 bases). The CDR3 spans 15 residues. Looked up from germline, CDR1 is SGHTS and CDR2 is YDEGEE. The germline V and J ends were trimmed by 4 bases and 4 bases, with 15 bases remaining between them. The CDR3 here is CASSRGADTNQPQHF. As DNA, the CDR3 is TGTGCCAGCAGCCGGGGGGCGGACACTAATCAGCCCCAGCATTTT.

This clonotype was observed a few times. The chain recombines TRBV4-3 with TRBJ2-3; 8 nucleotides match TRBD1. V trimming: 0 bases; J trimming: 1 base; junction bases outside the gene matches: 12. CDR1 and CDR2 from the germline V gene are LGHNA and YSLEER. The CDR3 length is 19 residues. CDR3 nucleotides: TGCGCCAGCAGCCAAGAGGGGCCCAGGGGGCCACTCGGCACAGATACGCAGTATTTT. This encodes CASSQEGPRGPLGTDTQYF.

The chain has TRBV30 and TRBJ1-1; the match to TRBD1 covers 7 bases. The CDR3 runs 11 residues. CDR1 GTSNPN and CDR2 SVGIG come from the germline V gene (reference sequence). The ends lost 5 bases at V and 6 bases at J; junction bases unmatched: 3. The CDR3 DNA follows: TGTGCCTGGGGCCAGGGGGCTGAAGCTTTCTTT. Amino acid sequence: CAWGQGAEAFF.

V usage is TRBV7-2 and J usage is TRBJ2-3; tentative D call: TRBD2 (6 bases). V was pared by 8 bases and J by 2 bases, with 17 bases between. Germline V gene data show CDR1 as SGHTA and CDR2 as FQGNSA. The CDR3 spans 15 residues. CDR3 in amino acids: CASFLAWSSTDTQYF. Written as DNA, the CDR3 is TGTGCCAGCTTCCTAGCGTGGTCCTCCACAGATACGCAGTATTTT.

This clonotype was detected a few times. The gene calls are TRBV29-1 and TRBJ1-4; D is ambiguous. This CDR3 is built from 14 residues. V lost 4 bases to trimming and J lost 0 bases, with 9 bases between them. Germline V gene sequence: CDR1 SQVTM, CDR2 ANQGSEA. CDR3 DNA sequence: TGCAGCGTTGGATCTCCGCCAACTAATGAAAAACTGTTTTTT. Translating gives CSVGSPPTNEKLFF.

This clonotype was observed a handful of times. This chain uses TRBV12-3 or TRBV12-4 with TRBJ1-1; D remains unclear. This CDR3 is 10 amino acids long. The V gene lost 8 bases and the J gene lost 11 bases, with 12 bases spanning the gap. CDR3 residues: CASSGFGAFF. The CDR3 nucleotides are TGTGCCAGCTCGGGCTTCGGGGCTTTCTTT.

V is TRBV6-5 and J is TRBJ1-5; D is unclear. With 0 bases removed from V and 7 bases from J, the gap between germline ends came to 7 bases. There are 13 residues in the CDR3. Germline V gene data show CDR1 as MNHEY and CDR2 as SVGAGI. CDR3 in DNA: TGTGCCAGCAGTTACTCGGAGGGACAGCCCCAGCATTTT. Its protein is CASSYSEGQPQHF.

The chain is built from TRBV5-1 and TRBJ2-3, with 9 bases aligning to TRBD2. The length of the CDR3 is 18 residues. Germline lookup yields CDR1 SGHRS and CDR2 YFSETQ. The V segment lost 0 bases and the J segment 0 bases; nucleotides outside the gene matches: 8. The CDR3 loop reads CASSLAAGGSSSTDTQYF. The CDR3 coding sequence is TGCGCCAGCAGCTTGGCAGCGGGGGGAAGTTCGAGCACAGATACGCAGTATTTT.

V gene TRBV7-2 combines with J gene TRBJ1-2; 9 bases match TRBD1. V was pared by 3 bases and J by 4 bases, with 9 bases of the junction left unmatched. The CDR3 consists of 16 residues. The germline gives CDR1 SGHTA, CDR2 FQGNSA. CDR3 in DNA: TGTGCCAGCAGCTTGGATGGGACAGGGCCCTCCTATGGCTACACCTTC. It codes for CASSLDGTGPSYGYTF.